This T cell receptor (beta chain) was documented in a study of blood T cell repertoires in COVID-19. In the study overall: Researchers got acute and convalescent COVID-19 samples from the United States, Italy and Spain. PBMCs, B-cell-depleted T cells, or T cells provided the cDNA or gDNA that made up the material.

Libraries were prepared by immunoSEQ multiplex PCR; TCRdb keeps only in-frame clonotypes and omits some of them. The table shows about 100,000 clones, with 80% to 95% occurring only once. Trimming shortened V by 1 base and J by 0 bases, and 8 bases separated the two germline ends. Germline V CDR1 and CDR2: SGHVS, FQNEAQ. CDR3 size: 15 residues. Patients at the Seattle site were enrolled during active infection and followed longitudinally. The receptor comes from a woman in her fifties or sixties with COVID-19, enrolled during active disease. The chain uses TRBV7-8 and TRBJ2-3; D gene unclear. Input material: peripheral blood. The CDR3 nucleotides read TGTGCCAGCAGCTTAGGGAGATCTAGCACAGATACGCAGTATTTT. It encodes CASSLGRSSTDTQYF.